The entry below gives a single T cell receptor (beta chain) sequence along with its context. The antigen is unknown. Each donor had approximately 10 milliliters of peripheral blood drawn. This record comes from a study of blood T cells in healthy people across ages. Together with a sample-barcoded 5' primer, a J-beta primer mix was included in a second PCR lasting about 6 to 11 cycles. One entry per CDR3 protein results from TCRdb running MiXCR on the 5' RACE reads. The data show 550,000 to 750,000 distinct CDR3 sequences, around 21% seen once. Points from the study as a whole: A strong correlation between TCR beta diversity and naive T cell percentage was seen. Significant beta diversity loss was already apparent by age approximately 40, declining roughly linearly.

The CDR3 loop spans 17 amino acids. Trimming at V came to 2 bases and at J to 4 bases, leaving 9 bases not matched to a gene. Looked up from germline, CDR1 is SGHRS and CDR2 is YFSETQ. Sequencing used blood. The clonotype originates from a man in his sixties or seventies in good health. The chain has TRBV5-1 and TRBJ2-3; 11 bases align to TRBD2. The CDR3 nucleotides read TGCGCCAGCAGCTTTGAAGGTAGCGGGAGGGCCGCAGATACGCAGTATTTT. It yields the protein CASSFEGSGRAADTQYF.